Here is one T cell receptor beta chain with its context. Profiling relied on immunoSEQ multiplex PCR, and the TCRdb table lists in-frame clones only, not all of them. Found here are around 330,000 clones, roughly 71% of them singletons; the top ten hold 6% to 6.5%. The sample comes from a study of cytotoxic CD8 clonotypes in ibrutinib-treated CLL. From germline, CDR1 is MNHEY and CDR2 SMNVEV (reference sequence). The CDR3 has 13 residues. Material: PBMCs, obtained after 36 months of ibrutinib treatment. V gene TRBV27 combines with J gene TRBJ2-5, with D possibly matching TRBD1 (6 bases). Gene TRBJ2-7 matches the end of the DNA better, so the J call may be wrong. The clonotype was recovered from a human donor with chronic lymphocytic leukemia. For the CDR3, the DNA is TGTGCCAGCAGTTTATCCCTCAGGGGCGAGCAGTACTTC. Translating it yields CASSLSLRGEQYF.